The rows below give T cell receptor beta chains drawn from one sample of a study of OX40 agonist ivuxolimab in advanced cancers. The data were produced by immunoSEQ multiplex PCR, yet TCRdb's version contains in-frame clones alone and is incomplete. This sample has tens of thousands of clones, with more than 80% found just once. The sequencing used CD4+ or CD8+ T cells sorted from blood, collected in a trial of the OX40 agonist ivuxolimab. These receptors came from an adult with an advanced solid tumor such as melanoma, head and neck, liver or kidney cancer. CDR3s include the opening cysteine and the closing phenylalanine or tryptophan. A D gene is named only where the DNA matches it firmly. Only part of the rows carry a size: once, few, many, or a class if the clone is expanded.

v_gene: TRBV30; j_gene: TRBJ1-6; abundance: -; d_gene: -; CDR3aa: CAWSVPRGSYNSPLHF; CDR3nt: TGTGCCTGGAGTGTACCGCGGGGCTCCTATAATTCACCCCTCCACTTT
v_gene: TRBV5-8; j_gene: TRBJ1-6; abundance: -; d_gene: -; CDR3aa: CASSARNRWDNSPLHF; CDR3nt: TGTGCCAGCAGCGCCCGGAACAGGTGGGATAATTCACCCCTCCACTTT
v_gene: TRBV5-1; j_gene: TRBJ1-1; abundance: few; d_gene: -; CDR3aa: CASSPLTGNTEAFF; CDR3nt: TGCGCCAGCAGCCCACTTACAGGGAACACTGAAGCTTTCTTT
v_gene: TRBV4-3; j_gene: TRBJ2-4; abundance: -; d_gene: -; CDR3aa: CASSQVVESRNIQYF; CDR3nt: TGCGCCAGCAGCCAAGTCGTGGAGTCGAGGAACATTCAGTACTTC
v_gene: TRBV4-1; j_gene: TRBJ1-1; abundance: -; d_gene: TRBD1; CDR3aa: CASSQGAGTGVTEAFF; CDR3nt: TGCGCCAGCAGCCAAGGGGCCGGGACAGGGGTGACTGAAGCTTTCTTT
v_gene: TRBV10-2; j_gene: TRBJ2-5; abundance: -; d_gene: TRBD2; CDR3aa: CASSESGTSGGPQETQYF; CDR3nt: TGCGCCAGCAGTGAGTCAGGGACTAGCGGGGGACCCCAAGAGACCCAGTACTTC
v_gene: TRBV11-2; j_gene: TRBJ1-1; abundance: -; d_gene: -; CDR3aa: CASSWIGWDTEAFF; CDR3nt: TGTGCCAGCAGCTGGATAGGGTGGGACACTGAAGCTTTCTTT
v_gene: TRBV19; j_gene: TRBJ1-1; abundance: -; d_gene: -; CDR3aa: CASSRDTLNTEAFF; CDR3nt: TGTGCCAGTAGCCGGGACACCCTAAACACTGAAGCTTTCTTT
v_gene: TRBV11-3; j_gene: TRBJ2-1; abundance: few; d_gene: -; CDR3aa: CASSSGAGGSYNEQFF; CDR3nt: TGTGCCAGCAGCTCCGGCGCCGGGGGCTCCTACAATGAGCAGTTCTTC
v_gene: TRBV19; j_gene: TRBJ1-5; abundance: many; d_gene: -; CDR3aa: CASSQNTGSNQPQHF; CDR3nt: TGTGCCAGTAGTCAGAACACGGGGAGCAATCAGCCCCAGCATTTT
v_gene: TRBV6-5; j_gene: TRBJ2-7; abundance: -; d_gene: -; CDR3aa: CASSYKASSYEQYF; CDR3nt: TGTGCCAGCAGTTATAAGGCGAGCTCCTACGAGCAGTACTTC
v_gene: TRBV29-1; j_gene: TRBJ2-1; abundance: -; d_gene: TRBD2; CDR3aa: CSVQASGTYNEQFF; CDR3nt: TGCAGCGTTCAAGCTAGCGGCACCTACAATGAGCAGTTCTTC
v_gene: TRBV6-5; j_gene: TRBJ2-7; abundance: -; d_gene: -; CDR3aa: CATGTPKSYEQYF; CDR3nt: TGTGCCACCGGGACTCCAAAATCATACGAGCAGTACTTC
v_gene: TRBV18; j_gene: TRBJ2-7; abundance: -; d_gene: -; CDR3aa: CASSPAGEYEQYF; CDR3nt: TGTGCCAGCTCACCTGCAGGGGAGTACGAGCAGTACTTC
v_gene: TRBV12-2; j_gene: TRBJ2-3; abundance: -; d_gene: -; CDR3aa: CASRGLAGACDYNTQYF; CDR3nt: TGTGCAAGTAGGGGACTAGCGGGAGCTTGCGACTACAATACGCAGTATTTT
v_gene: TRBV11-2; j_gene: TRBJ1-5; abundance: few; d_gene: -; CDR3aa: CASSLSDSNQPQHF; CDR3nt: TGTGCCAGCAGCCTGTCAGATAGCAATCAGCCCCAGCATTTT
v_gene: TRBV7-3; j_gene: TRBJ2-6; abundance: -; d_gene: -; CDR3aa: CASSSMPHSGLSGANVLTF; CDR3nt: TGTGCCAGCAGCTCTATGCCCCACTCTGGGCTCTCTGGGGCCAACGTCCTGACTTTC
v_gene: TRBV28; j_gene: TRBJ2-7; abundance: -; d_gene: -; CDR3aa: CASSRTEPYEQYF; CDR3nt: TGTGCCAGCAGTAGGACAGAACCCTACGAGCAGTACTTC
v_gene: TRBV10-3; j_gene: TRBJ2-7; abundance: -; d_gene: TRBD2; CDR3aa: CAISDLGGTGGRYEQYF; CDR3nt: TGTGCCATCAGTGACTTGGGGGGGACGGGCGGAAGATACGAGCAGTACTTC
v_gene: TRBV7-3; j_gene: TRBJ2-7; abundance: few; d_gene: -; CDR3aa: CASSLGGPYEQYF; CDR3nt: TGTGCCAGCAGCTTAGGGGGGCCCTACGAGCAGTACTTC
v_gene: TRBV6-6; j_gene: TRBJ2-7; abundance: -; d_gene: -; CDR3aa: CASTQVGGLREQYF; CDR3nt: TGTGCCAGCACCCAGGTAGGAGGTTTAAGGGAGCAGTACTTC
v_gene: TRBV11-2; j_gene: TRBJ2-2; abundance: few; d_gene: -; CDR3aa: CARDRRAGELFF; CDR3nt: TGTGCCAGGGATCGCAGGGCCGGGGAGCTGTTTTTT
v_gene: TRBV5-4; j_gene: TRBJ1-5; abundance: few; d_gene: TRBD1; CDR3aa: CASSIRQGNQPQHF; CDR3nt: TGTGCCAGCAGCATAAGACAGGGGAATCAGCCCCAGCATTTT
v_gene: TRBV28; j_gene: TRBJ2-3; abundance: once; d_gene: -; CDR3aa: CASRSGGQTDTQYF; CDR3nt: TGTGCCAGCAGGTCCGGCGGACAGACAGATACGCAGTATTTT
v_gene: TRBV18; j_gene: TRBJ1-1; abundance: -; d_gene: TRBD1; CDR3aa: CASSPNGQGTGTEAFF; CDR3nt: TGTGCCAGCTCGCCAAACGGACAGGGAACAGGGACTGAAGCTTTCTTT
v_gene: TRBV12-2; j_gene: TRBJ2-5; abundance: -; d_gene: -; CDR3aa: CASRLANGSGDQETQYF; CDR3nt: TGTGCAAGTCGCTTAGCAAATGGCTCCGGGGATCAAGAGACCCAGTACTTC
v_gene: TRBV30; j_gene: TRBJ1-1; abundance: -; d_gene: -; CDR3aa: CAWRAGNTEAFF; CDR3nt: TGTGCCTGGAGAGCGGGGAACACTGAAGCTTTCTTT
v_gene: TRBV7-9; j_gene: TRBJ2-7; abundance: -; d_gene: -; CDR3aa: CASSSVSSGKDEQYF; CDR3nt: TGTGCCAGCAGCTCCGTCTCCTCCGGGAAAGACGAGCAGTACTTC
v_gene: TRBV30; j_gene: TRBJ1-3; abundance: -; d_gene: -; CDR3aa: CAWNRGVNGNTIYF; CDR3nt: TGTGCCTGGAACCGAGGGGTTAATGGAAACACCATATATTTT
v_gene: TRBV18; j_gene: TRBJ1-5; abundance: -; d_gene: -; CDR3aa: CASFRDLNQPQHF; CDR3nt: TGTGCCAGCTTCCGGGACCTCAATCAGCCCCAGCATTTT
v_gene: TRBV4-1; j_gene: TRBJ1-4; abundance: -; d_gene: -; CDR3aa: CASSQESAIAGVSNEKLFF; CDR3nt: TGCGCCAGCAGCCAAGAATCGGCCATCGCAGGGGTCAGTAATGAAAAACTGTTTTTT
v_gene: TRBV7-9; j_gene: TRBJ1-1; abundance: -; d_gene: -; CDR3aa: CASSFAGNTEAFF; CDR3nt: TGTGCCAGCAGCTTCGCTGGGAACACTGAAGCTTTCTTT
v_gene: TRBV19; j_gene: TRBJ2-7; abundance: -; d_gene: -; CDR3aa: CASSKQGSYEQYF; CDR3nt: TGTGCCAGTAGTAAACAGGGCTCCTACGAGCAGTACTTC
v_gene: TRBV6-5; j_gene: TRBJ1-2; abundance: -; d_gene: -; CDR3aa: CASSYAGYGYTF; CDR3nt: TGTGCCAGCAGTTACGCTGGTTATGGCTACACCTTC
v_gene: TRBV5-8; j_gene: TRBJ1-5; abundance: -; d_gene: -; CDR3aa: CATLTEGAQHF; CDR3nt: TGTGCCACCTTAACCGAGGGGGCCCAGCATTTT
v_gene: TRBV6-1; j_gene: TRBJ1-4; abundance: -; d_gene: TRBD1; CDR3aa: CASSEQGDTNEKLFF; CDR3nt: TGTGCCAGCAGCGAACAGGGGGACACTAATGAAAAACTGTTTTTT
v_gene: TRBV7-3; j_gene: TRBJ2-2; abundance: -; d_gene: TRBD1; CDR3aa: CASRPQGGTGELFF; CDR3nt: TGTGCCAGCAGACCACAGGGGGGCACCGGGGAGCTGTTTTTT
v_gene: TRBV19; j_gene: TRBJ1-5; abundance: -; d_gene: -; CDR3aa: CASSIGRGPNQPQHF; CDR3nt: TGTGCCAGTAGTATAGGTCGCGGGCCAAATCAGCCCCAGCATTTT
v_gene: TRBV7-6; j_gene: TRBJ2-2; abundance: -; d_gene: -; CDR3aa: CASSLVFNTGELFF; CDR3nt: TGTGCCAGCAGCTTAGTATTCAACACCGGGGAGCTGTTTTTT
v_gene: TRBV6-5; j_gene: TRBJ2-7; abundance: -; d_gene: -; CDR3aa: CASSGLWAADHEQYF; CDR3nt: TGTGCCAGCAGCGGACTCTGGGCAGCGGACCACGAGCAGTACTTC
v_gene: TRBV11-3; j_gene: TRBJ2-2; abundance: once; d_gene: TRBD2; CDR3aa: CASSIIAGLVGVTGELFF; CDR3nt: TGTGCCAGCAGCATAATAGCGGGGTTGGTAGGGGTTACCGGGGAGCTGTTTTTT
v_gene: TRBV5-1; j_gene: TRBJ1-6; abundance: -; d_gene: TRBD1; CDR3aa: CASSPGDRDVSPLHF; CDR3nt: TGCGCCAGCAGCCCCGGGGACAGGGATGTTTCACCCCTCCACTTT
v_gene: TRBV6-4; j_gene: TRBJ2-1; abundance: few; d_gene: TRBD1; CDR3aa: CASSDPGQGNEQFF; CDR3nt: TGTGCCAGCAGTGACCCGGGACAGGGGAATGAGCAGTTCTTC
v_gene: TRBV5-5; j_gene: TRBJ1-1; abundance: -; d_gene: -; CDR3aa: CASTRLGLNTEAFF; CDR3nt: TGTGCCAGCACGCGGTTAGGCCTGAACACTGAAGCTTTCTTT
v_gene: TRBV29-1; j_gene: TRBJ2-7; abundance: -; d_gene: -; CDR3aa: CSVRATDYEQYF; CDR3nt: TGCAGCGTCCGGGCCACGGACTACGAGCAGTACTTC
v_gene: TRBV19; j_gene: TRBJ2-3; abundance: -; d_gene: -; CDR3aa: CASSILTSGPGTQYF; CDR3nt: TGTGCCAGTAGTATTCTAACCTCAGGGCCGGGGACGCAGTATTTT
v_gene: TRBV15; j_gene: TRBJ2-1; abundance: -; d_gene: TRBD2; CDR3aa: CATSRGLAGNNEQFF; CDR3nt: TGTGCCACCAGCAGGGGACTAGCGGGAAACAATGAGCAGTTCTTC
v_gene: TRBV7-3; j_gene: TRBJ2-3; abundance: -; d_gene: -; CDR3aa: CASKSGTYTDTQYF; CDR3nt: TGTGCCAGCAAGTCCGGGACTTACACAGATACGCAGTATTTT
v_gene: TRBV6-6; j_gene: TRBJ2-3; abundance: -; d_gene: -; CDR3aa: CASSYSTGISDTQYF; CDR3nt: TGTGCCAGCAGTTACTCTACAGGGATTTCGGATACGCAGTATTTT
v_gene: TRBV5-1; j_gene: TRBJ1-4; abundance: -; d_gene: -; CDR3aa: CASSLSRGGKLFF; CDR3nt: TGCGCCAGCAGCCTAAGCAGAGGGGGAAAACTGTTTTTT
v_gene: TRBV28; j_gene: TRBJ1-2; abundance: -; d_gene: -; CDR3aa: CASSLLVGGYTF; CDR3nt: TGTGCCAGCAGTCTCTTGGTCGGTGGCTACACCTTC
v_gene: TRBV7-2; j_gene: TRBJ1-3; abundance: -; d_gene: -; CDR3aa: CASSLAGGPSGNTIYF; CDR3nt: TGTGCCAGCAGCTTAGCCGGGGGGCCCTCTGGAAACACCATATATTTT
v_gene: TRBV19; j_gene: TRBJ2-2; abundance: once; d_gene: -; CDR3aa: CASKWLAETGELFF; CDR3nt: TGTGCCAGTAAGTGGCTAGCAGAGACCGGGGAGCTGTTTTTT
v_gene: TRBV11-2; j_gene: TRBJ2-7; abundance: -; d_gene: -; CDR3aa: CASSIRQGPQYF; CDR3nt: TGTGCCAGCAGCATTCGCCAGGGGCCCCAGTACTTC
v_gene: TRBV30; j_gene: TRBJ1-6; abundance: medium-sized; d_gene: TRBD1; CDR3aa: CAWSRADRGPNNSPLHF; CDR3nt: TGTGCCTGGAGCAGGGCGGACAGGGGACCTAATAATTCACCCCTCCACTTT
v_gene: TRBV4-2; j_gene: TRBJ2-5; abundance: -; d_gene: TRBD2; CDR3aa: CASSQRLAGEETQYF; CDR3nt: TGTGCCAGCAGCCAACGACTAGCGGGAGAGGAGACCCAGTACTTC
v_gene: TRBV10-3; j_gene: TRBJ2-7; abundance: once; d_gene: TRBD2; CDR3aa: CAISGTSGVSYEQYF; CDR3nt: TGTGCCATCAGTGGGACTAGCGGGGTTTCCTACGAGCAGTACTTC